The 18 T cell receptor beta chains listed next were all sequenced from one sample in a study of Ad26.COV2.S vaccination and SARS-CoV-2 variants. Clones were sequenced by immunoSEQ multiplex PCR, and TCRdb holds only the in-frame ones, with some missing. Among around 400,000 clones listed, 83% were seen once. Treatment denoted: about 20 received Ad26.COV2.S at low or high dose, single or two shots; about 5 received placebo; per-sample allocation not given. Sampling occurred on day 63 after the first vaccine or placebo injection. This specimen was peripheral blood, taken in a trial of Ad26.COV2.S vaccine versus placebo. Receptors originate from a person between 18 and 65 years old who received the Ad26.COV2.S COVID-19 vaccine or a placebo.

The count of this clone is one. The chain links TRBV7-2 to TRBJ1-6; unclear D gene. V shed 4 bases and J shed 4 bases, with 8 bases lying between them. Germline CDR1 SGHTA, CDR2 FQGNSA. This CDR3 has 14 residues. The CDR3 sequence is CASSSPEYNSPLHF. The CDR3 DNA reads TGTGCCAGCAGCTCTCCAGAGTATAATTCACCCCTCCACTTT.

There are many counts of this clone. CDR3 region: CASSSRQEGTDTQYF. The CDR3 coding sequence is TGTGCCAGCAGCAGTCGACAGGAGGGCACAGATACGCAGTATTTT. The genes are TRBV3-1 (or the pseudogene TRBV3-2) and TRBJ2-3; D is possibly TRBD1 (6 bases). Germline CDR1 reads LGHDT; CDR2 reads YNNKEL (reference sequence). Trimming stripped 5 bases from V and 1 base from J, with 13 bases between. The CDR3 is 15 residues long.

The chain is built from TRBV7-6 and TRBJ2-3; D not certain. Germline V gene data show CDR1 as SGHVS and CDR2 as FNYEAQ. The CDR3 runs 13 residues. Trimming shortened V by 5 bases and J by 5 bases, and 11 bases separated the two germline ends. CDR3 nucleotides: TGTGCCAGCAGCCCCTATCCGAAAGATACGCAGTATTTT. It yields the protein CASSPYPKDTQYF.

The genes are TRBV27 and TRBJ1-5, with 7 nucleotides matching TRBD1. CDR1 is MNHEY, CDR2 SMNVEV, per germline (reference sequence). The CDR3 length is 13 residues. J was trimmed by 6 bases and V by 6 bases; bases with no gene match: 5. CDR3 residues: CASRLTGTQPQHF. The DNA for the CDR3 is TGTGCCAGCAGATTGACAGGGACTCAGCCCCAGCATTTT.

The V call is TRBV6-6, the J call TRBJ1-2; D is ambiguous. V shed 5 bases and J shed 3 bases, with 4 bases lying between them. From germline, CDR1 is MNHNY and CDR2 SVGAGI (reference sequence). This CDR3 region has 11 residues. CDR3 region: CASSRDYGYTF. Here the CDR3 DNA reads TGTGCCAGCAGTCGGGACTATGGCTACACCTTC.

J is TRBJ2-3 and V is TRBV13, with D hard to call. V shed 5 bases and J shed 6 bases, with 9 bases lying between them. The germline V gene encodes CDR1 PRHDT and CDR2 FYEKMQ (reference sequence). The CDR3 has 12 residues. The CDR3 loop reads CASSRQADTQYF. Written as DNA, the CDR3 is TGTGCCAGCAGCCGGCAGGCGGATACGCAGTATTTT. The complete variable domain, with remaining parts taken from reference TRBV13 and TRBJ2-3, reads AAGVIQSPRHLIKEKRETATLKCYPIPRHDTVYWYQQGPGQDPQFLISFYEKMQSDKGSIPDRFSAQQFSDYHSELNMSSLELGDSALYFCASSRQADTQYFGPGTRLTVL.

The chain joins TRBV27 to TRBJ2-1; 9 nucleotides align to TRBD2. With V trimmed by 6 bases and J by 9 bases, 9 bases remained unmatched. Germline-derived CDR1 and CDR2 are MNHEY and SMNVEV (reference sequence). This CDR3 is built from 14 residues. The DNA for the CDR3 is TGTGCCAGCAGGGGGCCGTTAGCGGGAGCTGAGCAGTTCTTC. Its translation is CASRGPLAGAEQFF.

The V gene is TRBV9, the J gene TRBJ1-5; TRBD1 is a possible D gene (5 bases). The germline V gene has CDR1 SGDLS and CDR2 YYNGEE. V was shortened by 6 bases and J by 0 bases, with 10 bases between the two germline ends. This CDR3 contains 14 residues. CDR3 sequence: CASNGGFSNQPQHF. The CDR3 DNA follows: TGTGCCAGCAACGGGGGATTTAGCAATCAGCCCCAGCATTTT.

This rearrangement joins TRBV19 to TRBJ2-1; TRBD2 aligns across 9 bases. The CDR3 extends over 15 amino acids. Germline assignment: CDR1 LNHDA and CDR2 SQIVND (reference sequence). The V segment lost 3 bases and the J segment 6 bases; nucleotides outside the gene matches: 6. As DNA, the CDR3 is TGTGCCAGTAGTATCGGCGGGGGGGCGACCAATGAGCAGTTCTTC. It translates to CASSIGGGATNEQFF. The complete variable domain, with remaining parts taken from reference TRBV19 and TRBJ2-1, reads DGGITQSPKYLFRKEGQNVTLSCEQNLNHDAMYWYRQDPGQGLRLIYYSQIVNDFQKGDIAEGYSVSREKKESFPLTVTSAQKNPTAFYLCASSIGGGATNEQFFGPGTRLTVL.

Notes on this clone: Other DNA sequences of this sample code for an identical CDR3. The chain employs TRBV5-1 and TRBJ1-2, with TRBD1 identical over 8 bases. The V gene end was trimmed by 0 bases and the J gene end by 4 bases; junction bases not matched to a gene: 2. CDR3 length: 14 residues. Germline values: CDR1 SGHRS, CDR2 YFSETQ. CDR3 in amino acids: CASSLGTGPYGYTF. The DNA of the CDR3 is TGCGCCAGCAGCTTGGGGACAGGGCCCTATGGCTACACCTTC.

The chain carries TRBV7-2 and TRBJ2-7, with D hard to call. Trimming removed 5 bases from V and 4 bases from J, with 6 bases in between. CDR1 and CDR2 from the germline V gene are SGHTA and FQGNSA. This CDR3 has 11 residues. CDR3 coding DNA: TGTGCCAGCAGCACGGTTTACGAGCAGTACTTC. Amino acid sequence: CASSTVYEQYF.

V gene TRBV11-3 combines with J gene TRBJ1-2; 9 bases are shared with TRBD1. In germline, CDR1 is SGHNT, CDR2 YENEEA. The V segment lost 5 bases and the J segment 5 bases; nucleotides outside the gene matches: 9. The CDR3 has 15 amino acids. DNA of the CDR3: TGTGCCAGCAGCCCCCTTGGGACAGGGATATATGGCTACACCTTC. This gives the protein CASSPLGTGIYGYTF.

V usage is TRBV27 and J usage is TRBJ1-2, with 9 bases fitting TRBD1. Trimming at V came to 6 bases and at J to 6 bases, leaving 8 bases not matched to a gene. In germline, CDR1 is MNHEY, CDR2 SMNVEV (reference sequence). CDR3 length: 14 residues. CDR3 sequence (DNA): TGTGCCAGCAGAATTACAGGGGGCATCCATGGCTACACCTTC. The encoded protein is CASRITGGIHGYTF.

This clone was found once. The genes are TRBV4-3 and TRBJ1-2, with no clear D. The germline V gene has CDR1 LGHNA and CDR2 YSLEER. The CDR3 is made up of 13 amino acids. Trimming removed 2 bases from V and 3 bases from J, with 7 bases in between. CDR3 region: CASSQNGYYGYTF. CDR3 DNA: TGCGCCAGCAGCCAAAACGGGTACTATGGCTACACCTTC.

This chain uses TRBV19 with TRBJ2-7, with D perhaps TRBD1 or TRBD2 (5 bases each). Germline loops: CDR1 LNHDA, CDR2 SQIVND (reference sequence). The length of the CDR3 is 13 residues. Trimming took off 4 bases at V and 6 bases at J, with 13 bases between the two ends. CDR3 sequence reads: CASSTPGRGEQYF. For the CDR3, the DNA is TGTGCCAGTAGTACTCCGGGACGGGGCGAGCAGTACTTC.

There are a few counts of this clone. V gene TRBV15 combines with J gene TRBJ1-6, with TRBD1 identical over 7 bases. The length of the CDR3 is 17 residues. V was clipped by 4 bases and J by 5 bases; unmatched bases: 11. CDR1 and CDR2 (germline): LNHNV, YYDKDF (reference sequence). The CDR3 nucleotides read TGTGCCACCAGCAAACGGACAGGCGATTTTAATAATTCACCCCTCCACTTT. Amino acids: CATSKRTGDFNNSPLHF.

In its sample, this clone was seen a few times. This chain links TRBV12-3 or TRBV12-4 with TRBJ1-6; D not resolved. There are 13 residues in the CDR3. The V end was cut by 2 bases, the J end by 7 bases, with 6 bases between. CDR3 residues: CASSLNENSPLHF. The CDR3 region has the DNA TGTGCCAGCAGTTTAAACGAGAATTCACCCCTCCACTTT.

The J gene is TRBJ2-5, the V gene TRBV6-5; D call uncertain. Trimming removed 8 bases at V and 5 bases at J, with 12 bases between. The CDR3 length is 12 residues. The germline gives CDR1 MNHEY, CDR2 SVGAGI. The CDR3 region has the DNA TGTGCCAGCGTAATAAAAGGGGAGACCCAGTACTTC. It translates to CASVIKGETQYF.